The following is a T cell receptor beta chain sequence with its context. The entry originates in a study of blood T cell repertoires in COVID-19. About the research overall: PBMCs, B-cell-depleted T cells, or T cells provided the cDNA or gDNA that made up the material.

Profiling relied on immunoSEQ multiplex PCR, and the TCRdb table lists in-frame clones only, not all of them. The table has 20,000 to 25,000 clones, 80% to 85% seen once. This CDR3 region has 17 residues. The germline V gene encodes CDR1 MGHRA and CDR2 YSYEKL. Trimming removed 4 bases from V and 1 base from J; junction bases left unmatched: 9. Material: peripheral blood. The receptor comes from an elderly man with active or convalescent COVID-19. The chain has TRBV4-1 and TRBJ1-3, with 8 bases fitting TRBD1. CDR3 sequence: CASSLTGTGGSGNTIYF. For the CDR3, the DNA is TGCGCCAGCAGCCTAACCGGGACAGGTGGATCTGGAAACACCATATATTTT.